This entry describes one TCR beta chain. What antigen it recognizes has not been identified. No much larger clone exists at a distance of one base, and base qualities are not known. TCR beta libraries were generated from genomic DNA with the immunoSEQ kit, following the manufacturer's recommendations. To prepare libraries, a first multiplex PCR with proprietary primers was run, followed by a second PCR that added unique barcodes, and a bead cleanup was done after each round. A kit-provided positive control reaction and a negative control reaction were included in every sample batch. The final libraries were assessed on an Agilent 4200 TapeStation D1000 ScreenTape, pooled by volume, and quantified by qPCR. An Illumina NextSeq500 fitted with a MidOutput 150-cycle cartridge performed the sequencing, running 156 Read1 cycles and 15 Index1 cycles with the kit's custom primers. The pooled library was loaded at roughly 1 pM with roughly 20% PhiX control spiked in. The study's own analysis went as follows. Vendor-processed data were analyzed in R, with a clonotype defined as all T cells sharing the same CDR3 nucleotide sequence. In the clone abundance analyses, frequencies were normalized to the 10,000 most abundant clones in each sample. Public T cell clones, which averaged fewer than five per sample, were excluded before analysis. Tumor-enriched clonotypes and baseline blood-enriched clonotypes were defined as those with an abundance difference of at least 32-fold between compartments. Clonotypes expanded or contracted between blood time points were identified with a beta-binomial differential abundance model. Similarity between tumor and blood repertoires was quantified using the Baroni-Urbani and Buser coefficient, and groups were compared with two-tailed Wilcoxon tests in R. Not all clones reach the TCRdb copy of this immuneACCESS table, which keeps in-frame sequences only. Checked studies attribute under half of the gap to unresolved V genes and leave the rest unexplained. V and J calls and clone size are those listed in that table; D and trimming were worked out from the DNA. The sample table contains some 150,000 clones; only one count was recorded for approximately 86% of them. The top ten clonotypes cover around a sixth of the sample.

This sample was taken from a study of radiation and T cells in renal cell carcinoma (dated by TCRdb to 2020 to 2022). Background for the entire study: TCR beta sequencing covered 50 to 55 samples in total, comprising approximately 26 tumors and around 27 peripheral blood samples. The final blood draw was performed at 4 weeks after radiation, at the same time as nephrectomy. Across all 50 or so samples, several million unique CDR3 nucleotide sequences encoding some 3,000,000 unique CDR3 amino acid sequences were identified.

Its CDR3 holds 14 amino acids, cysteine through phenylalanine. Of all the DNA, just the CDR3 is kept, 42 bases in frame from base 1. The germline V gene (reference sequence) yields SEHNR for CDR1 and FQNEAQ for CDR2. Trimming removed 2 bases from V and 4 bases from J, leaving 9 bases between the germline ends. The full study reports these points: In blood, the top tumor clonotypes increased between baseline and 2 weeks post-radiation and then shrank by 4 weeks, which suggests that tumor-resident clones expanded only transiently. Because pretreatment tumor biopsies were not available, the study could not determine whether clonotypes were already present within the tumor at baseline. The single-armed trial design could not address effects of radiation dose or scheduling on the TCR repertoire. Blood repertoire dynamics were not followed beyond 4 weeks after treatment.

The time point label corresponds to: blood 4 weeks post-SBRT, at nephrectomy. The treatment or condition label, read with the paper, signifies: 15 Gy SBRT to primary tumor, nephrectomy 4 weeks later. The samples were drawn from a clinical trial, where primary renal cell carcinomas were treated with 15 Gy of stereotactic body radiation therapy and then removed by nephrectomy 4 weeks afterward. To follow tumor-enriched clonotypes, peripheral blood was collected serially from radiation-treated patients at baseline and again at 2 weeks and 4 weeks after SBRT. Renal cell carcinoma with clear cell pathology was present in all patients. Genomic DNA for TCR sequencing was prepared using the QIAamp DNA Blood Mini Kit (Qiagen). Only samples passing all quality control checks were included in the analyses.

The origin of this receptor is a woman in her fifties or sixties with renal cell carcinoma. The sequence links TRBV7-9 to TRBJ1-5, with no reliable assignment of the D segment. This sample comprised blood, obtained from a patient whose treatment included radiotherapy and nephrectomy. CDR3 region: CASSLLTENQPQHF. The base sequence is TGTGCCAGCAGCTTACTCACAGAAAATCAGCCCCAGCATTTT.